This T cell receptor beta chain stems from a study of shared clonotypes between healthy human individuals. At the level of the study: Serving as donors were two women and a few men, whose ages spanned 18 to 49.

V trimming: 4 bases; J trimming: 5 bases; junction bases outside the gene matches: 4. The CDR3 contains 15 residues. Per the germline V gene, CDR1 is MNHEY and CDR2 is SMNVEV (reference sequence). Overall study results and limits: Depth of sequencing was expected to influence donor clonotype sharing. Generation probabilities of non-shared clonotypes were lower (relative to those shared by all four donors).

The healthy adult donors were HIV-negative and reported no recent acute infections or vaccinations. This clone was seen more than once but under ten times. Its target is not known. TCRdb's table, derived via immunoSEQ multiplex PCR, lists solely in-frame clones and lacks some. In the table there are approximately 100,000 clones, around 65% of which are singletons. The receptor comes from a woman in her twenties or thirties in good health. Sequencing input: memory CD8+ T cells sorted from blood. Indicated subset: CD45RO+ cells pooled with CCR7-negative TemRA cells. The rearrangement links TRBV27 to TRBJ2-2; 10 nucleotides align to TRBD2. CDR3: CASSSLAGATGELFF. In DNA form, the CDR3 reads TGTGCCAGCAGTTCCCTAGCGGGAGCGACCGGGGAGCTGTTTTTT.